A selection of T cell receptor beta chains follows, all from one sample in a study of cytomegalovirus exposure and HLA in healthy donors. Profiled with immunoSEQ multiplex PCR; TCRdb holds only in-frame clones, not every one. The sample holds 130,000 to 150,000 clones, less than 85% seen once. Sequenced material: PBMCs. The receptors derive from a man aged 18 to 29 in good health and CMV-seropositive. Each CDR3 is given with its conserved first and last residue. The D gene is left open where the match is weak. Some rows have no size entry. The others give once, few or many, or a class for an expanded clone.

CASSPGQGFSEQYF | TGTGCCAGCTCACCAGGACAGGGGTTCTCAGAGCAGTACTTC | - | TRBV18 | TRBD1 | TRBJ2-7
CASSLLAEQYF | TGTGCCAGCAGTTTATTAGCCGAGCAGTACTTC | - | TRBV28 | - | TRBJ2-7
CASSYIAGAGDTQYF | TGTGCCAGCAGCTACATAGCGGGGGCGGGGGATACGCAGTATTTT | - | TRBV5-4 | TRBD2 | TRBJ2-3
CASSVGTDSYEQYF | TGTGCCAGCAGCGTAGGGACAGACTCCTACGAGCAGTACTTC | - | TRBV9 | - | TRBJ2-7
CASKQTSGSEQYF | TGTGCCAGCAAACAGACTAGCGGGAGCGAGCAGTACTTC | - | TRBV28 | TRBD2 | TRBJ2-7
CASSFKRTDYNSPLHF | TGTGCCAGCAGCTTCAAACGGACAGACTACAATTCACCCCTCCACTTT | - | TRBV7-8 | - | TRBJ1-6
CASRLSGGTDTQYF | TGTGCCAGCAGACTTAGCGGGGGTACAGATACGCAGTATTTT | - | TRBV7-2 | TRBD2 | TRBJ2-3
CASSLVTSGGSEQYF | TGCGCCAGCAGCTTAGTGACTAGCGGGGGATCCGAGCAGTACTTC | once | TRBV5-1 | TRBD2 | TRBJ2-7
CASSRGQGTDTQYF | TGCGCCAGCAGCCGAGGACAGGGAACAGATACGCAGTATTTT | - | TRBV4-3 | TRBD1 | TRBJ2-3
CASSLFRLMNTEAFF | TGTGCCAGCAGTTTATTTAGACTGATGAACACTGAAGCTTTCTTT | - | TRBV28 | - | TRBJ1-1
CASRVAGGVSDTQYF | TGTGCCAGCAGAGTAGCGGGAGGAGTGTCAGATACGCAGTATTTT | - | TRBV7-2 | TRBD2 | TRBJ2-3
CASSLFDRGLNYGYTF | TGTGCCAGCAGTTTGTTTGACAGGGGGCTAAACTATGGCTACACCTTC | - | TRBV28 | TRBD1 | TRBJ1-2
CASSLASQGSYGYTF | TGTGCCAGCAGCTTGGCCTCACAGGGAAGCTATGGCTACACCTTC | - | TRBV5-4 | - | TRBJ1-2
CASSSRTGSYSNQPQHF | TGTGCCAGCAGTTCTCGGACAGGGTCCTATAGCAATCAGCCCCAGCATTTT | - | TRBV27 | TRBD1 | TRBJ1-5
CASSVPSGELFF | TGTGCCAGCAGCGTCCCTAGCGGGGAGCTGTTTTTT | - | TRBV5-4 | - | TRBJ2-2
CASTELEAFF | TGTGCCAGCACCGAGCTAGAAGCTTTCTTT | - | TRBV21-1 | - | TRBJ1-1
CASRTDSGANVLTF | TGTGCCTCACGGACTGACTCTGGGGCCAACGTCCTGACTTTC | - | TRBV10-3 | - | TRBJ2-6
CASSSGGNYEKLFF | TGTGCCAGCAGCTCGGGGGGCAACTATGAAAAACTGTTTTTT | - | TRBV13 | - | TRBJ1-4
CASSQTGGDEKLFF | TGCGCCAGCAGCCAAACAGGGGGGGATGAAAAACTGTTTTTT | - | TRBV4-1 | TRBD1 | TRBJ1-4
CASSLTAGTAQFF | TGTGCCAGCAGTTTAACCGCGGGGACAGCGCAGTTCTTC | - | TRBV27 | - | TRBJ2-1
CASSESHMTGLNEQYF | TGCGCCAGCAGTGAGTCCCATATGACGGGTCTCAACGAGCAGTACTTC | few | TRBV10-1 | - | TRBJ2-7
CASSLARPVSGAFQETQYF | TGTGCCAGCAGCTTAGCGCGTCCGGTGAGCGGGGCCTTCCAAGAGACCCAGTACTTC | once | TRBV7-8 | TRBD2 | TRBJ2-5
CASSPVAGVTDTQYF | TGTGCCAGCAGTCCGGTGGCGGGAGTGACAGATACGCAGTATTTT | - | TRBV6-6 | TRBD2 | TRBJ2-3